This T cell receptor beta chain is from a study of a mutant IDH1 vaccine in newly diagnosed glioma (dated by TCRdb to about 2021). About the full investigation: Vaccination began 4-6 weeks after radiotherapy alone, or alongside temozolomide cycles in the chemotherapy-containing groups. Six visits were used for peripheral blood collection: V03 (baseline), V05, V07, V10, V12 and V13. Longitudinal TCRB deep sequencing was performed for about two dozen treated patients wherever samples were available for exploratory analyses. Before enrollment, patients had received standard therapy of radiotherapy alone, temozolomide alone, or radiochemotherapy with temozolomide; most received the combination. The 32 treated patients were approximately 62% male and roughly 40% female, with a mean age of around 40 years. The week-35 safety follow-up was designated visit V12, and the week-47 end of study was designated visit V13.

This clone has more than one count but fewer than ten. No antigen is known for it. Per-base quality was not reported, and no clone a single base away is much larger than it. In the paper's terms, the time point label means: week 35, safety follow-up. Each vaccine dose was 300 ug of a 20-mer mutant IDH1 peptide in Montanide, given subcutaneously with topical imiquimod. Patients received eight vaccinations in weeks 1, 3, 5, 7, 11, 15, 19 and 23, corresponding to visits V03 through V10. The donors had newly diagnosed IDH1-mutant astrocytomas of WHO grade 3 or 4 that showed loss of nuclear ATRX. The samples were drawn from NOA16, a multicentre, single-arm, open-label phase I trial in Germany that tested a mutant IDH1 peptide vaccine in humans for the first time. Genomic DNA for TCRB sequencing was isolated from EDTA blood with the DNeasy Blood and Tissue Kit. What the study reported, not specific to this receptor: Across multiple MHC alleles, vaccine-induced immune responses were seen in approximately 93% of patients. PBMC samples for TCRB deep sequencing were selected based on availability. The authors stated that sample limitations prevented analyses of patient blood samples from being reproduced. Changes in the top peripheral T cell clonotypes picked up by TCRB sequencing did not appear to be linked to pseudoprogression.

The CDR3, cysteine through phenylalanine, is 13 amino acids long. Solely the CDR3 DNA is kept, with 39 bases framed from the first base. Via the germline V gene, CDR1 is LGHNA and CDR2 YSLEER. Relative to germline, V is 1 base shorter and J is 5 bases shorter, with 5 bases between their ends. The library was obtained by the immunoSEQ multiplex PCR assay. The hsTCRB Kit was used according to the manufacturer's protocol to amplify rearranged TCR beta chain sequences. An Illumina MiSeq was used to sequence the TCRB libraries. The authors' analysis ran thus. Demultiplexing, trimming and gene mapping were performed with the kit vendor's proprietary platform. TCRdb mirrors the immuneACCESS table, restricted to in-frame sequences. Some clones are absent from its copies; in checked studies, under half trace to an unresolved V gene, and the reason for the others is unknown. D and trimming come from the DNA, and the V and J calls and clone size come from that table. In all, the sample holds 45,000 to 50,000 clones, and around 89% of those were seen once. Clones ranked in the top ten supply more than 5% of the sample.

The chain employs TRBV4-3 and TRBJ1-4, with no D gene named confidently. The sample consisted of PBMCs, taken from a glioma patient whose treatment included an IDH1 peptide vaccine. This TCR came from a woman between 40 and 50 years old with glioma. The DNA reads as follows: TGCGCCAGCAGCCAAGGAGGGAATGAAAAACTGTTTTTT. The resulting protein is CASSQGGNEKLFF.